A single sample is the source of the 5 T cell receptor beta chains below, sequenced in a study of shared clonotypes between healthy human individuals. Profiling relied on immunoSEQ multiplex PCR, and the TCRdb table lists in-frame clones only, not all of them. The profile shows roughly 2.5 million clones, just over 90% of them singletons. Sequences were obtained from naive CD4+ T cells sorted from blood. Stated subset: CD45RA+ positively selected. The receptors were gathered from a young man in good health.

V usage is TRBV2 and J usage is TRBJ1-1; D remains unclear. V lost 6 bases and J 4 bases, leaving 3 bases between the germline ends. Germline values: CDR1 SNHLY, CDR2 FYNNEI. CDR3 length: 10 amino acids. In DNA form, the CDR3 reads TGTGCCAGCAGGTGCACTGAAGCTTTCTTT. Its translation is CASRCTEAFF.

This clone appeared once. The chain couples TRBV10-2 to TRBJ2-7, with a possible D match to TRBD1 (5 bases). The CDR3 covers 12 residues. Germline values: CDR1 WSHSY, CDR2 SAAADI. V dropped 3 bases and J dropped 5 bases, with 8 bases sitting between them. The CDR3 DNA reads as TGCGCCAGCAGTGATATCAGGGACGAGCAGTACTTC. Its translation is CASSDIRDEQYF.

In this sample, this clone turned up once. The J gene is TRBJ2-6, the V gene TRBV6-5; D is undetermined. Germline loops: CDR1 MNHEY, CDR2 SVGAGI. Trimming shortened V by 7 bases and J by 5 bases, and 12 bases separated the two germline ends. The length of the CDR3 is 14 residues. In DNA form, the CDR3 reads TGTGCCAGCACTGATCTGCAAAGGGCCAACGTCCTGACTTTC. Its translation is CASTDLQRANVLTF.

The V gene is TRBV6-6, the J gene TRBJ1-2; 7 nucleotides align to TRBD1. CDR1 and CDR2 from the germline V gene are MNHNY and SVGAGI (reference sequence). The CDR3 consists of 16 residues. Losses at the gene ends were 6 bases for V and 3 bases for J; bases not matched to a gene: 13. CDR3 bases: TGTGCCAGCAGCACCGGGACAGCCGGCAGGGACTATGGCTACACCTTC. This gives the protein CASSTGTAGRDYGYTF.

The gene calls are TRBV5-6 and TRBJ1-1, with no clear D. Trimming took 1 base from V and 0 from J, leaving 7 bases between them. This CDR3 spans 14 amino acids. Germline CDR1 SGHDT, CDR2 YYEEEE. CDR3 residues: CASSLSGLNTEAFF. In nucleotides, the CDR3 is TGTGCCAGCAGCTTGTCAGGCTTGAACACTGAAGCTTTCTTT.